The 3 T cell receptor beta chains reported below all come from one sample, sequenced in a study of blood T cell repertoires in COVID-19. Profiled with immunoSEQ multiplex PCR; TCRdb holds only in-frame clones, not every one. The profile shows around 150,000 clones, roughly 80% of them singletons. The sample taken for sequencing was peripheral blood. Every receptor here comes from a woman aged 80 or over with acute or convalescent COVID-19.

This rearrangement joins TRBV18 to TRBJ2-1, with 10 bases lining up with TRBD2. Germline CDR1 reads KGHSH; CDR2 reads LQKENI. The CDR3 contains 16 residues. The junction had 7 bases not matched to a gene; V was cut back by 3 bases and J by 5 bases. The CDR3 sequence is CASSPAELAGNNEQFF. In DNA form, the CDR3 reads TGTGCCAGCTCACCGGCAGAACTAGCGGGGAACAATGAGCAGTTCTTC.

The table lists this clone with a count of one. This chain uses TRBV7-2 with TRBJ2-1; 11 bases fit TRBD2. Germline-derived CDR1 and CDR2 are SGHTA and FQGNSA. The CDR3 covers 15 residues. The ends lost 5 bases at V and 8 bases at J; junction bases unmatched: 8. The CDR3 coding sequence is TGTGCCAGCAGCGAGATAGCGGGAGGGCCCCATGAGCAGTTCTTC. Protein sequence: CASSEIAGGPHEQFF.

V and J are TRBV7-9 and TRBJ2-3; D may be TRBD2 (6 bases). Trimming removed 2 bases from V and 4 bases from J, with 16 bases in between. The CDR3 has 16 residues. Germline values: CDR1 SEHNR, CDR2 FQNEAQ (reference sequence). The CDR3: CASSLTLRGRSDTQYF. CDR3 nucleotide sequence: TGTGCCAGCAGCTTAACTCTGAGAGGGAGGTCAGATACGCAGTATTTT.